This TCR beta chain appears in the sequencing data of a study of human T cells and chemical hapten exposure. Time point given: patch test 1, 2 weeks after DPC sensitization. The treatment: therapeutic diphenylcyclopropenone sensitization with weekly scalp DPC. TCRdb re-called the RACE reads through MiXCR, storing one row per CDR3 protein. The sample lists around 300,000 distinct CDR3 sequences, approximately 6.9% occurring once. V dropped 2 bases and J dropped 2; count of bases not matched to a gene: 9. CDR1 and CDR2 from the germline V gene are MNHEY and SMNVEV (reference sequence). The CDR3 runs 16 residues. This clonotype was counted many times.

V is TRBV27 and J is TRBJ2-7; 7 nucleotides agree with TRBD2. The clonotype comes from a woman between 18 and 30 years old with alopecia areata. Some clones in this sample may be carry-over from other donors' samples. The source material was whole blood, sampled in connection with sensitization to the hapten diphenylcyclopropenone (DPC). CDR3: CASSLPQRLAAYEQYF. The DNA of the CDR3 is TGTGCCAGCAGTTTACCCCAAAGACTAGCTGCCTACGAGCAGTACTTC.